One and the same sample provided the 25 T cell receptor beta chains below, sequenced in a study of CD8+CD57+ T cells in acquired aplastic anemia. Template material for TCR beta VDJ and CDR3 profiling consisted of genomic DNA. One entry per CDR3 protein, called by TCRdb with MiXCR from the reads. The data hold about 21,000 distinct CDR3 sequences, with under 40% observed a single time. These receptors are not linked to any known antigen. Patients chosen for sequencing had CD8+CD57+ cells that had expanded, as shown by flow cytometry. General study results and limits: Measurement in patients showed lower diversity in CD8+CD57+ cells than in total CD4+ and CD8+ pools.

Sequenced: CD8+CD57+ T cells sorted from PBMCs. The sample's subset: bead-enriched CD8+CD57+ effector memory T cells from SAA patients. These receptor sequences come from a human donor with aplastic anemia.

This chain links TRBV20-1 with TRBJ1-1; weak D call: TRBD1 (5 bases). Germline V gives CDR1 DFQATT, CDR2 SNEGSKA (reference sequence). Trimming stripped 6 bases from V and 1 base from J, with 15 bases between. The CDR3 length is 14 residues. This CDR3 reads CSAQTEQWNTEAFF. The CDR3 DNA sequence: TGCAGTGCGCAGACAGAACAATGGAACACTGAAGCTTTCTTT.

Concerning this clonotype itself: Since no conserved phenylalanine or tryptophan closes the CDR3, a read error is the likely cause. V usage is TRBV6-2 or TRBV6-3 and J usage is TRBJ1-5; 7 nucleotides match TRBD1. The V and J ends lost 4 bases and 9 bases, in that order; junction bases with no gene match: 9. The CDR3 contains 14 residues. From germline, CDR1 is MNHEY and CDR2 SVGEGT. Written as DNA, the CDR3 is TGTGCCAGCAGTTCTACAGGGGCGGCTCGGCCCCAGCATCTT. This encodes CASSSTGAARPQHL.

CDR3 sequence: CASSPGLNYGYTIYF. The CDR3 DNA follows: TGTGCCAGCAGCCCGGGACTTAACTATGGCTACACCATATATTTT. The chain uses TRBV2 and TRBJ1-3; a weak D match, TRBD1 (5 bases). This CDR3 has 15 amino acids. V lost 6 bases and J 8 bases, leaving 20 bases between the germline ends. Germline CDR1 and CDR2: SNHLY and FYNNEI.

This clonotype came up a few times. The chain is built from TRBV2 and TRBJ2-5; 10 bases align to TRBD1. The CDR3 is 16 amino acids. Germline values: CDR1 SNHLY, CDR2 FYNNEI. With 0 bases clipped from V and 4 bases from J, the junction kept 5 bases outside the gene matches. This chain's CDR3 is CASSEARDRGRETQYF. The CDR3 nucleotides are TGTGCCAGCAGTGAAGCACGGGACAGGGGAAGAGAGACCCAGTACTTC.

The V gene is TRBV19, the J gene TRBJ1-4, with no clear D. The CDR3 has 15 amino acids. V was cut by 3 bases and J by 4 bases, with 12 bases left in between. The germline gives CDR1 LNHDA, CDR2 SQIVND (reference sequence). CDR3 sequence (DNA): TGTGCCAGTAGTATCGCAGAGGGTGGTAATGAAAAACTGTTTTTT. Protein: CASSIAEGGNEKLFF.

The chain is built from TRBV5-1 and TRBJ2-3, with 8 bases fitting TRBD1. Germline V gene lookup returns CDR1 SGHRS and CDR2 YFSETQ. Trimming at V came to 6 bases and at J to 0 bases, leaving 9 bases not matched to a gene. The CDR3 has 16 residues. The CDR3 DNA reads as TGCGCCAGCAACGTCTACAGGGGGGTTAGCACAGATACGCAGTATTTT. Protein: CASNVYRGVSTDTQYF. Variable domain in full (rest from reference TRBV5-1 and TRBJ2-3): KAGVTQTPRYLIKTRGQQVTLSCSPISGHRSVSWYQQTPGQGLQFLFEYFSETQRNKGNFPGRFSGRQFSNSRSEMNVSTLELGDSALYLCASNVYRGVSTDTQYFGPGTRLTVL.

This clonotype was picked up a small number of times. The chain couples TRBV6-6 to TRBJ1-1; 7 bases match TRBD1. The CDR3 loop spans 15 amino acids. The ends lost 6 bases at V and 0 bases at J; junction bases unmatched: 7. From germline, CDR1 is MNHNY and CDR2 SVGAGI (reference sequence). Here the CDR3 DNA reads TGTGCCAGCAGGGGACAGTTCTCTTTGAACACTGAAGCTTTCTTT. The encoded protein is CASRGQFSLNTEAFF.

This clonotype appeared many times. The rearrangement links TRBV7-9 to TRBJ2-1, with 7 bases identical to TRBD2. The germline CDR1 and CDR2 sequences are SEHNR and FQNEAQ (reference sequence). The CDR3 runs 11 residues. The trim removed 7 bases at V and 10 bases at J, leaving 4 bases unmatched. In DNA form, the CDR3 reads TGTGCCAGCAACTTGGGAGGGGAGCAGTTCTTC. Translated, it gives CASNLGGEQFF.

This clonotype has only a few counts. V usage is TRBV20-1 and J usage is TRBJ1-1; no firm D call. This CDR3 has 12 residues. Trimming removed 1 base from V and 10 bases from J, with 13 bases in between. CDR1 DFQATT and CDR2 SNEGSKA come from the germline V gene (reference sequence). The CDR3 spells CSARGFTVGAFF. CDR3 DNA sequence: TGCAGTGCTAGAGGATTTACTGTTGGAGCTTTCTTT.

This clonotype has more than one count but fewer than ten. CDR3 in amino acids: CASSGASGSYNEQFF. In DNA, the CDR3 is TGTGCCAGCAGTGGGGCTAGCGGCTCCTACAATGAGCAGTTCTTC. The J gene is TRBJ2-1, the V gene TRBV2; TRBD2 agrees at 7 bases. This CDR3 has 15 residues. The V gene end was trimmed by 4 bases and the J gene end by 0 bases; junction bases not matched to a gene: 3. Looked up from germline, CDR1 is SNHLY and CDR2 is FYNNEI.

This clonotype has only a few counts. The chain recombines TRBV11-2 with TRBJ2-1; tentatively, D is TRBD2 (5 bases). Germline V gene data show CDR1 as SGHAT and CDR2 as FQNNGV. With 1 base removed from V and 4 bases from J, the gap between germline ends came to 11 bases. The CDR3 covers 15 residues. CDR3 DNA sequence: TGTGCCAGCAGCTTAGGACTATCGCCGTACAATGAGCAGTTCTTC. It yields the protein CASSLGLSPYNEQFF.

In this sample, this clonotype turned up many times. This sequence joins TRBV6-5 and TRBJ2-2; TRBD1 matches at 11 bases. Germline CDR1 MNHEY, CDR2 SVGAGI. The trim removed 7 bases at V and 7 bases at J, leaving 11 bases unmatched. This CDR3 has 16 residues. In DNA form, the CDR3 reads TGTGCCAGCACCCGCGGACAGGGGGCGGTTGTCGGGGAGCTGTTTTTT. It is translated as CASTRGQGAVVGELFF.

Note on this clonotype: This may arise from a read error, as a much more abundant clone is one base away. This rearrangement joins TRBV20-1 to TRBJ1-3; unclear D gene. The CDR3 runs to 13 residues. Germline CDR1 and CDR2: DFQATT and SNEGSKA (reference sequence). The CDR3 bases are TGCAGTGCGAGACCCCTCTCTGGAAACACCATGTATTTT. It is translated as CSARPLSGNTMYF.

V and J are TRBV5-1 and TRBJ1-1; 10 nucleotides line up with TRBD1. The J segment lost 5 bases and the V segment lost 4 bases, leaving 5 bases of the junction unmatched. This CDR3 has 14 residues. Looked up from germline, CDR1 is SGHRS and CDR2 is YFSETQ. CDR3 residues: CASSEGQGSTEAFF. In DNA, the CDR3 is TGCGCCAGCAGCGAGGGACAGGGGTCGACTGAAGCTTTCTTT.

V usage is TRBV5-1 and J usage is TRBJ2-2, with D unclear. The CDR3 length is 14 residues. Germline CDR1 reads SGHRS; CDR2 reads YFSETQ. V was pared by 2 bases and J by 5 bases, with 10 bases between. CDR3 DNA: TGCGCCAGCAGCTTCTCAGCTGGGACCGGGGAGCTGTTTTTT. Its protein is CASSFSAGTGELFF.

This clonotype was recorded at least ten times. This chain connects TRBV20-1 to TRBJ1-1; TRBD1 is a possible D gene (5 bases). V dropped 4 bases and J dropped 1 base, with 13 bases sitting between them. CDR3 length: 14 amino acids. Germline-derived CDR1 and CDR2 are DFQATT and SNEGSKA (reference sequence). The CDR3 here is CSATFWGGNTEAFF. Here the CDR3 DNA reads TGCAGTGCTACATTTTGGGGGGGGAACACTGAAGCTTTCTTT.

The genes are TRBV6-5 and TRBJ1-2, with a possible D match to TRBD1 (5 bases). Trimming removed 6 bases at V and 4 bases at J, with 12 bases between. Germline CDR1 is MNHEY and CDR2 is SVGAGI. This CDR3 spans 13 amino acids. The CDR3 is CASSETVPYGYTF. As DNA, the CDR3 is TGTGCCAGCAGCGAGACAGTGCCCTATGGCTACACCTTC.

Concerning this clonotype itself: A read error may be the cause here, since a much bigger clone is one base away. The chain recombines TRBV20-1 with TRBJ2-5, with D perhaps TRBD2 (5 bases). There are 13 residues in the CDR3. V was trimmed by 5 bases and J by 1 base, leaving 11 bases between them. Germline loops: CDR1 DFQATT, CDR2 SNEGSKA (reference sequence). CDR3 DNA sequence: TGCAGTGCTGGAGGCACTCCCCAAGAGACCCAGTACTTC. This codes for CSAGGTPQETQYF.

The rearrangement links TRBV27 to TRBJ1-2; 9 nucleotides line up with TRBD1. Germline V gene lookup returns CDR1 MNHEY and CDR2 SMNVEV (reference sequence). The CDR3 extends over 13 amino acids. The trim removed 5 bases at V and 7 bases at J, leaving 5 bases unmatched. The CDR3 DNA reads as TGTGCCAGCAGTCTACAGGGGGCGCGTGGCTACACCTTC. Protein: CASSLQGARGYTF.

This clonotype was recorded a few times. V gene TRBV9 combines with J gene TRBJ1-4; D is unresolved. Trimming cost V 8 bases and J 0 bases, with 11 bases left between them. This CDR3 spans 14 amino acids. CDR1 and CDR2 from the germline V gene are SGDLS and YYNGEE. The DNA for the CDR3 is TGTGCCAGTAGTATCCGCGCAACTAATGAAAAACTGTTTTTT. Protein sequence: CASSIRATNEKLFF.

Only one count was recorded for this clonotype. As the CDR3 is not closed by the conserved phenylalanine or tryptophan, this likely results from a read error. The DNA is omitted, as the CDR3 cannot be located on it reliably, and the CDR3 follows TCRdb's listing. The chain has TRBV2 and TRBJ2-5; TRBD2, the D gene given by the table, was not confirmed from the DNA. The germline CDR1 and CDR2 sequences are SNHLY and FYNNEI. Inclusive of both ends, the CDR3 amounts to 15 amino acids. The chain's CDR3 is CASSDNGIYGYTFGS.

A word on this clonotype: A much bigger clone sits one base away, suggesting this may be a read error. The conserved phenylalanine or tryptophan is not found at the CDR3 terminus, so this likely reflects a read error. V usage is TRBV20-1 and J usage is TRBJ2-7; TRBD1 is a possible D gene (6 bases). This CDR3 is built from 12 residues. The germline CDR1 and CDR2 sequences are DFQATT and SNEGSKA (reference sequence). Trimming pared 6 bases from V and 4 bases from J, leaving 13 bases between. The CDR3 here is CSAKQGVYEQYL. The CDR3 region has the DNA TGCAGTGCGAAACAGGGAGTTTACGAGCAGTACCTC.

This chain links TRBV3-1 with TRBJ2-1, with no clear D. CDR1 is LGHDT and CDR2 is YNNKEL in the germline V gene (reference sequence). Trimming took 0 bases from V and 10 from J, leaving 7 bases between them. The CDR3 has 12 residues. The CDR3 here is CASSQEIEEQFF. CDR3 nucleotides: TGTGCCAGCAGCCAAGAGATTGAAGAGCAGTTCTTC.

This clonotype has a count of ten or more. This chain connects TRBV20-1 to TRBJ2-1; unclear D gene. The germline CDR1 and CDR2 sequences are DFQATT and SNEGSKA (reference sequence). This CDR3 region has 14 residues. V shed 1 base and J shed 3 bases, with 10 bases lying between them. CDR3 bases: TGCAGTGCTAGAGCCTACGAGAACTACAATGAGCAGTTCTTC. Its protein product is CSARAYENYNEQFF.

The chain joins TRBV7-8 to TRBJ1-2, with D possibly being TRBD1 (6 bases). The V end lost 1 base, the J end lost 4 bases, and 13 bases lay between the germline ends. Germline loops: CDR1 SGHVS, CDR2 FQNEAQ. The CDR3 has 15 residues. The chain's CDR3 is CASSLVGGGSYGYTF. For the CDR3, the DNA is TGTGCCAGCAGCTTAGTAGGGGGAGGGTCCTATGGCTACACCTTC.